This TCR beta chain was found in a study of blood T cells in healthy people across ages. The CDR3 is made up of 15 amino acids. Germline CDR1 MNHEY, CDR2 SMNVEV (reference sequence). Primers used in a second PCR of roughly 7 to 11 cycles were a sample-barcoded 5' primer and a J-beta primer mix. TCRdb analysed the 5' RACE reads with MiXCR anew, one entry per CDR3 protein. Among about 1 million distinct CDR3 sequences listed, approximately 25% were seen once. General study findings and limits: The unknown donor CMV status may have confounded expanded clonotype changes. The recorded TCR beta diversity per million T cells decreased in a roughly linear manner with age.

Notes on this clonotype: No antigen is known for it. The junction and the germline gene differ at one end; a read error may be behind it.

These data were also reused for a study on T cells of mothers and their children.

The source of this sequence is a girl aged 2 to 10 in good health. Sequencing was done on a sample of blood. The gene calls are TRBV27 and TRBJ1-6; D remains unclear. The CDR3 loop is CARSLESSYNSPLHF. The CDR3 nucleotides read TGTGCCAGGAGTTTAGAAAGCTCCTATAATTCACCCCTCCACTTT.